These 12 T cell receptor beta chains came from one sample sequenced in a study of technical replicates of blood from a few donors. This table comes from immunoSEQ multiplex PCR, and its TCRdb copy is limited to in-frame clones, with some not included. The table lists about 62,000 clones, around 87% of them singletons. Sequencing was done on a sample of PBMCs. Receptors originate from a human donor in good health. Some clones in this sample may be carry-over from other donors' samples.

Written as DNA, the CDR3 is TGTGCCAGCAGCGTTACAGGGAACCGAGCTTTCTTT. This sequence encodes CASSVTGNRAFF. This rearrangement joins TRBV2 to TRBJ1-1, with D perhaps TRBD1 (6 bases). Germline V gene sequence: CDR1 SNHLY, CDR2 FYNNEI. This CDR3 has 12 amino acids. Trimming pared 6 bases from V and 10 bases from J, leaving 15 bases between. The whole variable domain, filled in from reference TRBV2 and TRBJ1-1, reads EPEVTQTPSHQVTQMGQEVILRCVPISNHLYFYWYRQILGQKVEFLVSFYNNEISEKSEIFDDQFSVERPDGSNFTLKIRSTKLEDSAMYFCASSVTGNRAFFGQGTRLTVV.

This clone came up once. CDR3: CASSSLPGHLTNTEAFF. In nucleotides, the CDR3 is TGTGCCAGCAGCTCGCTCCCGGGACACCTTACGAACACTGAAGCTTTCTTT. The V and J genes are TRBV11-2 and TRBJ1-1, with TRBD1 as a possible D gene (6 bases). CDR3 size: 17 residues. The germline V gene has CDR1 SGHAT and CDR2 FQNNGV. V lost 4 bases, J lost 1 base, and 19 bases lay in between.

The CDR3 reads CASSLVRPTGFYTEAFF. The CDR3 DNA reads as TGTGCCAGCAGCTTAGTCCGCCCGACAGGTTTTTACACTGAAGCTTTCTTT. The V and J genes are TRBV7-8 and TRBJ1-1; D may be TRBD1 (6 bases). The germline CDR1 and CDR2 sequences are SGHVS and FQNEAQ. Trimming removed 1 base from V and 3 bases from J, with 18 bases in between. The CDR3 loop spans 17 amino acids.

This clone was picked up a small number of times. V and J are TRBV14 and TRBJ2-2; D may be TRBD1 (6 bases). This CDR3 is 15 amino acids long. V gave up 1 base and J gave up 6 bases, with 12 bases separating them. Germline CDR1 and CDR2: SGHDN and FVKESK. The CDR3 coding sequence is TGTGCCAGCAGCCAAGTACAGGGAAGGGCCGGGGAGCTGTTTTTT. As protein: CASSQVQGRAGELFF.

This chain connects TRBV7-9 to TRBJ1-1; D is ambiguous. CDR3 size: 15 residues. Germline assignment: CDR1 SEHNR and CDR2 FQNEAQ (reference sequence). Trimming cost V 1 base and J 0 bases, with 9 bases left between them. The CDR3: CASSLVYSMNTEAFF. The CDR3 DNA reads TGTGCCAGCAGCTTAGTCTACAGCATGAACACTGAAGCTTTCTTT.

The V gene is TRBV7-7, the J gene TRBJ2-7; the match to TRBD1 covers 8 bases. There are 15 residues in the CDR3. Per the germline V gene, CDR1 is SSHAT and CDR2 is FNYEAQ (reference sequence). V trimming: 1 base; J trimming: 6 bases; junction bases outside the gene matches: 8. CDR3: CASSLGSGQGSEQYF. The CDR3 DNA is TGTGCCAGCAGCTTAGGCTCCGGACAGGGTTCCGAGCAGTACTTC.

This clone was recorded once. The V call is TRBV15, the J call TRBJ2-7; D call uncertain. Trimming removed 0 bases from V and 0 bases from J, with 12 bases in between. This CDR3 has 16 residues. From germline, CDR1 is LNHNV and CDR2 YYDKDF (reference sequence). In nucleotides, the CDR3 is TGTGCCACCAGCAGAGATCAGGCAGTGAGCTCCTACGAGCAGTACTTC. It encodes CATSRDQAVSSYEQYF.

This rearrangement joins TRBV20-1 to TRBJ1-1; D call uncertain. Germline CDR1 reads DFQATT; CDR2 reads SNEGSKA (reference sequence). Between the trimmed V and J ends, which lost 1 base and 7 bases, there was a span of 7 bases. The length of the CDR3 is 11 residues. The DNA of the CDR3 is TGCAGTGCTAGAGGACCGGGTGAAGCTTTCTTT. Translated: CSARGPGEAFF.

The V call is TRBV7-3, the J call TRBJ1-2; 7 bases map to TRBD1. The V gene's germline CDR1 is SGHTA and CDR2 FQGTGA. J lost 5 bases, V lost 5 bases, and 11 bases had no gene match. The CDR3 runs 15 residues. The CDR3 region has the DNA TGTGCCAGCAGCCCCTCCGGGGACAGACAATATGGCTACACCTTC. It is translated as CASSPSGDRQYGYTF.

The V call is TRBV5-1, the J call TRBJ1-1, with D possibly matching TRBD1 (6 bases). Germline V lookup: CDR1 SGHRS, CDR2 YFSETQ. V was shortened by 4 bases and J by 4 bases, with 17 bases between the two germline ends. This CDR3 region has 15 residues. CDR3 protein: CASSPTTQTGTEAFF. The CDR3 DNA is TGCGCCAGCAGCCCTACAACGCAGACAGGCACTGAAGCTTTCTTT.

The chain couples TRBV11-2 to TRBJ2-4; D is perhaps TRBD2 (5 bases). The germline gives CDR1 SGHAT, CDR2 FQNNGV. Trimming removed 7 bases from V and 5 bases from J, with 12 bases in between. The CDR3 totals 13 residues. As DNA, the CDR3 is TGTGCCAGCAAGCTTGAGGGTGAAAACATTCAGTACTTC. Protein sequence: CASKLEGENIQYF.

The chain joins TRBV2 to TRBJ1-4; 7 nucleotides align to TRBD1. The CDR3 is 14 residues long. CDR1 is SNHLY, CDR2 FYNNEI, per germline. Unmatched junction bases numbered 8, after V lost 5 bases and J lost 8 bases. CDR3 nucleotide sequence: TGTGCCAGCAGTAGGCAGGGGGTGAAGGAAAAACTGTTTTTT. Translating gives CASSRQGVKEKLFF.